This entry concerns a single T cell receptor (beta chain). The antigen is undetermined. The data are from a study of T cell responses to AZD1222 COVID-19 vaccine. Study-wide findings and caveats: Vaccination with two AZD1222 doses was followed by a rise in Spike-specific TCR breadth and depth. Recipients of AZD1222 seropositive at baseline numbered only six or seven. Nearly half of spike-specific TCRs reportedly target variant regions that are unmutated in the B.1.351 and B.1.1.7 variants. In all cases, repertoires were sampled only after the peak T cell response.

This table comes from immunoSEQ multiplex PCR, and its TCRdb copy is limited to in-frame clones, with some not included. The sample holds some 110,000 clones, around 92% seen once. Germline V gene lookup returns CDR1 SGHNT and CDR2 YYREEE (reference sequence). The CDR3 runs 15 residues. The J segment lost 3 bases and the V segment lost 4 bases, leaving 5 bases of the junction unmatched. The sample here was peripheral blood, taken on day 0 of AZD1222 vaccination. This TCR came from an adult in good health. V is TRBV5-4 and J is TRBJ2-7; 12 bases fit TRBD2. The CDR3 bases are TGTGCCAGCAGCCGTGGACTAGCGGGGAACTACGAGCAGTACTTC. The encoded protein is CASSRGLAGNYEQYF.